These 28 T cell receptor beta chains originate from one sample sequenced in a study of blood T cells in healthy people across ages. The second PCR ran roughly 7 to 11 cycles with a sample-barcoded 5' primer and J-beta primers. TCRdb passed the 5' RACE reads through MiXCR, listing each CDR3 protein once. The sample yields some 1 million distinct CDR3 sequences, more than 35% seen once. Sequenced material: blood. These receptors came from a woman aged 60-70 years in good health.

This clonotype has more than one count but fewer than ten. This sequence joins TRBV7-9 and TRBJ1-4; D is uncertain. The CDR3 has 14 residues. Germline loops: CDR1 SEHNR, CDR2 FQNEAQ (reference sequence). Trimming took 2 bases from V and 4 from J, leaving 8 bases between them. Here the CDR3 DNA reads TGTGCCAGCAGCTTAATACAAAATAATGAAAAACTGTTTTTT. Translation gives CASSLIQNNEKLFF.

V and J are TRBV6-1 and TRBJ2-4; TRBD1 agrees at 7 bases. The J call may be wrong; the DNA end is better matched by TRBJ2-7. The CDR3 extends over 14 amino acids. Germline CDR1 is MNHNS and CDR2 is SASEGT. The CDR3: CASSEGDRAYEQYF. The CDR3 DNA is TGTGCCAGCAGTGAAGGGGACAGAGCCTACGAGCAGTACTTC.

There are many counts of this clonotype. This sequence joins TRBV15 and TRBJ2-6; D gene unclear. This CDR3 spans 17 amino acids. The V gene's germline CDR1 is LNHNV and CDR2 YYDKDF (reference sequence). The V gene lost 2 bases and the J gene lost 0 bases, with 11 bases spanning the gap. The chain's CDR3 is CATSRLVFSSGANVLTF. CDR3 nucleotide sequence: TGTGCCACCAGCAGATTAGTTTTCAGCTCTGGGGCCAACGTCCTGACTTTC.

A few counts support this clonotype. The chain is built from TRBV4-1 and TRBJ2-7, with D perhaps matching TRBD2 (6 bases). Germline V CDR1 and CDR2: MGHRA, YSYEKL. V was shortened by 2 bases and J by 4 bases, with 9 bases between the two germline ends. This CDR3 has 13 residues. The DNA of the CDR3 is TGCGCCAGCAGCCAAACGGGAGAATACGAGCAGTACTTC. Encoded protein: CASSQTGEYEQYF.

This clonotype was counted at least ten times. The chain couples TRBV29-1 to TRBJ2-5; 7 bases align to TRBD2. The CDR3 length is 13 residues. Losses at the gene ends were 1 base for V and 5 bases for J; bases not matched to a gene: 4. CDR1 is SQVTM and CDR2 is ANQGSEA in the germline V gene. The CDR3 nucleotides read TGCAGCGTTGAAGGACTAGCCGGGGAGACCCAGTACTTC. This sequence encodes CSVEGLAGETQYF.

The chain combines TRBV15 with TRBJ1-4; no reliable D call. V was trimmed by 4 bases and J by 12 bases, leaving 9 bases between them. The CDR3 spans 11 residues. Germline V gene lookup returns CDR1 LNHNV and CDR2 YYDKDF (reference sequence). The CDR3 DNA follows: TGTGCCACCAGCAATTGGGGTCAACTGTTTTTT. It is translated as CATSNWGQLFF.

This clonotype was detected once. The chain uses TRBV12-3 or TRBV12-4 and TRBJ1-3; 9 bases agree with TRBD1. Trimming cost V 5 bases and J 0 bases; bases outside gene matches: 2. This CDR3 comprises 15 residues. The CDR3 here is CASSTGQGSGNTIYF. For the CDR3, the DNA is TGTGCCAGCAGTACGGGACAGGGCTCTGGAAACACCATATATTTT.

This chain connects TRBV7-2 to TRBJ1-5; D unclear. This CDR3 contains 16 residues. V lost 0 bases, J lost 5 bases, and 14 bases lay in between. From germline, CDR1 is SGHTA and CDR2 FQGNSA. For the CDR3, the DNA is TGTGCCAGCAGCTTAGCGCCAGGAAGGGTGCATCAGCCCCAGCATTTT. Protein sequence: CASSLAPGRVHQPQHF.

This clonotype was detected only a few times. This may stem from a read error, because a much larger clone lies one nucleotide away. J is TRBJ2-1 and V is TRBV7-2; 16 nucleotides agree with TRBD2. The DNA end is a closer match to TRBJ2-7, so the J assignment may be wrong. Germline-derived CDR1 and CDR2 are SGHTA and FQGNSA. The CDR3 has 18 amino acids. The CDR3 region has the DNA TGTGCCAGCAGCTTGGGACTAGCGGGAGGGCCGTCCCCCAATGAGCAGTACTTC. It codes for CASSLGLAGGPSPNEQYF.

This clonotype was picked up many times. J is TRBJ2-7 and V is TRBV12-3 or TRBV12-4; 10 bases are a match to TRBD1. The CDR3 consists of 14 residues. J lost 2 bases, V lost 6 bases, and 4 bases had no gene match. The CDR3 spells CASRTGTGAYEQYF. The CDR3 DNA is TGTGCCAGCAGAACCGGGACAGGGGCCTACGAGCAGTACTTC.

This clonotype was recorded a few times. This chain uses TRBV27 with TRBJ2-1; 10 bases align to TRBD2. With 6 bases clipped from V and 12 bases from J, the junction kept 17 bases outside the gene matches. The CDR3 has 16 amino acids. Per the germline V gene, CDR1 is MNHEY and CDR2 is SMNVEV (reference sequence). CDR3 region: CASSRPTSSLAGTQFF. Written as DNA, the CDR3 is TGTGCCAGCAGCCGACCAACCTCCTCACTAGCGGGGACGCAGTTCTTC.

The chain joins TRBV5-1 to TRBJ2-1, with unresolved D. CDR3 length equals 15 residues. From germline, CDR1 is SGHRS and CDR2 YFSETQ. Trimming took off 3 bases at V and 8 bases at J, with 18 bases between the two ends. The CDR3 nucleotides are TGCGCCAGCAGCTCCCACCAACGAGTAGCCGATGAGCAGTTCTTC. Its protein is CASSSHQRVADEQFF.

This clonotype turned up a few times. This rearrangement joins TRBV27 to TRBJ1-4; maybe TRBD1 (5 bases). Germline CDR1 MNHEY, CDR2 SMNVEV (reference sequence). The germline V and J ends were trimmed by 8 bases and 2 bases, with 9 bases remaining between them. The CDR3 runs to 13 residues. CDR3 DNA: TGTGCCAGCTCAGGGCCGACTAATGAAAAACTGTTTTTT. It encodes CASSGPTNEKLFF. Using reference TRBV27 and TRBJ1-4 for the parts outside the CDR3, the full variable domain is EAQVTQNPRYLITVTGKKLTVTCSQNMNHEYMSWYRQDPGLGLRQIYYSMNVEVTDKGDVPEGYKVSRKEKRNFPLILESPSPNQTSLYFCASSGPTNEKLFFGSGTQLSVL.

This chain links TRBV25-1 with TRBJ2-3; a weak D match, TRBD2 (5 bases). CDR1 and CDR2 from the germline V gene are MGHDK and SYGVNS. The CDR3 extends over 14 amino acids. Between the trimmed V and J ends, which lost 3 bases and 3 bases, there was a span of 10 bases. For the CDR3, the DNA is TGTGCCAGCAGTGATCTAGCTTTGACAGATACGCAGTATTTT. Encoded protein: CASSDLALTDTQYF.

This rearrangement joins TRBV20-1 to TRBJ2-7; 8 positions agree with TRBD1. Germline V gives CDR1 DFQATT, CDR2 SNEGSKA (reference sequence). CDR3 size: 15 residues. V lost 4 bases, J lost 7 bases, and 15 bases stayed unmatched. CDR3 bases: TGCAGTGCTACCAGGTCTAGGACAGGGCTATGGGAGCAGTACTTC. Translation gives CSATRSRTGLWEQYF.

This clonotype was counted a few times. The chain employs TRBV20-1 and TRBJ1-5; a possible D gene is TRBD1 (6 bases). Trimming removed 3 bases from V and 2 bases from J, with 23 bases in between. In germline, CDR1 is DFQATT, CDR2 SNEGSKA (reference sequence). The CDR3 has 18 amino acids. The CDR3 sequence is CSARPLLIQGKGNQPQHF. The CDR3 DNA follows: TGCAGTGCTAGGCCCCTCCTTATCCAGGGGAAGGGCAATCAGCCCCAGCATTTT.

The J gene is TRBJ1-1, the V gene TRBV20-1, with 9 nucleotides matching TRBD1. The CDR3 is made up of 16 amino acids. The ends lost 6 bases at V and 3 bases at J; junction bases unmatched: 14. The germline V gene encodes CDR1 DFQATT and CDR2 SNEGSKA (reference sequence). CDR3 loop: CSARQGGRMGYTEAFF. CDR3 DNA: TGCAGTGCAAGACAGGGGGGCCGCATGGGGTACACTGAAGCTTTCTTT.

This clonotype was counted ten times or more. The CDR3 bases are TGCAGTGCTGGGACTAGCGGGAGTGTTGGCGAGCAGTACTTC. Protein product: CSAGTSGSVGEQYF. V usage is TRBV20-1 and J usage is TRBJ2-7, with 14 bases lining up with TRBD2. The V gene end was trimmed by 5 bases and the J gene end by 6 bases; junction bases not matched to a gene: 6. Germline V CDR1 and CDR2: DFQATT, SNEGSKA (reference sequence). The CDR3 has 14 residues.

This clonotype was seen a handful of times. V and J are TRBV13 and TRBJ1-2; 9 bases line up with TRBD1. CDR1 is PRHDT, CDR2 FYEKMQ, per germline (reference sequence). The CDR3 runs to 14 residues. V lost 3 bases, J lost 8 bases, and 7 bases stayed unmatched. The DNA of the CDR3 is TGTGCCAGCAGCTTGGGGACAGGGAATAAAGGCTACACCTTC. Its protein is CASSLGTGNKGYTF.

This clonotype has only one observation. V gene TRBV20-1 combines with J gene TRBJ2-5; 7 nucleotides agree with TRBD2. This CDR3 contains 13 residues. After removal of 5 bases from V and 11 bases from J, the junction contained 14 bases not matched to a gene. Germline V gives CDR1 DFQATT, CDR2 SNEGSKA (reference sequence). CDR3 loop: CSASTGGRGEQYF. DNA of the CDR3: TGCAGTGCTTCTACGGGAGGCCGCGGTGAGCAGTACTTC.

The chain employs TRBV5-1 and TRBJ2-1; the match to TRBD2 covers 7 bases. The germline V gene encodes CDR1 SGHRS and CDR2 YFSETQ. The junction had 7 bases not matched to a gene; V was cut back by 2 bases and J by 8 bases. This CDR3 region has 14 residues. The CDR3 protein is CASSLLNSGHEQFF. The DNA of the CDR3 is TGCGCCAGCAGCTTACTAAATAGCGGGCATGAGCAGTTCTTC.

This clonotype was counted once. The gene calls are TRBV29-1 and TRBJ2-4, with D unresolved. Matching the DNA end better, TRBJ2-5 makes the J call doubtful. The CDR3 sequence is 13 residues long. In germline, CDR1 is SQVTM, CDR2 ANQGSEA. CDR3 sequence: CSAPGPLGETQYF. For the CDR3, the DNA is TGCAGCGCCCCCGGCCCCTTAGGAGAGACCCAGTACTTC.

The gene calls are TRBV4-2 and TRBJ2-5; 9 bases align to TRBD1. The CDR3 spans 17 residues. The V gene end was trimmed by 1 base and the J gene end by 3 bases; junction bases not matched to a gene: 9. CDR1 LGHNA and CDR2 YNFKEQ come from the germline V gene. The CDR3 spells CASSQGGQGYREETQYF. CDR3 sequence (DNA): TGTGCCAGCAGCCAAGGCGGACAGGGGTATAGGGAAGAGACCCAGTACTTC.

To note about this clonotype: This could be a read error, since a much larger clone is one nucleotide away. V gene TRBV6-6 combines with J gene TRBJ1-2; perhaps TRBD1 as D (5 bases). Germline CDR1 is MNHNY and CDR2 is SVGAGI (reference sequence). The CDR3 is 12 residues long. V was pared by 0 bases and J by 6 bases, with 5 bases between. The CDR3 DNA reads TGTGCCAGCAGTTACTCAGGGGATGGCTACACCTTC. Translating gives CASSYSGDGYTF.

This clonotype was recorded a few times. The V and J genes are TRBV6-6 and TRBJ2-5, with TRBD2 matching over 7 bases. Germline trimming cut 7 bases from V and 11 bases from J; bases unmatched to any gene: 22. This CDR3 region has 16 residues. CDR1 and CDR2 from the germline V gene are MNHNY and SVGAGI (reference sequence). The CDR3 DNA is TGTGCCAGCACCCTCAACATGGGGGGGAGGGGTGCGGAGCAGTACTTC. Translated: CASTLNMGGRGAEQYF.

The CDR3 region is CASSQLGLAGALQYF. CDR3 DNA: TGTGCCAGCAGCCAATTAGGGCTAGCGGGGGCACTGCAGTACTTC. The rearrangement links TRBV16 to TRBJ2-5; 10 bases match TRBD2. The CDR3 runs to 15 residues. Germline assignment: CDR1 KGHSY and CDR2 FQNENV. The V and J ends lost 1 base and 11 bases, in that order; junction bases with no gene match: 10. The complete variable domain, with remaining parts taken from reference TRBV16 and TRBJ2-5, reads GEEVAQTPKHLVRGEGQKAKLYCAPIKGHSYVFWYQQVLKNEFKFLISFQNENVFDETGMPKERFSAKCLPNSPCSLEIQATKLEDSAVYFCASSQLGLAGALQYFGPGTRLLVL.

The table lists this clonotype with a few counts. The genes are TRBV10-3 and TRBJ2-1; TRBD1 agrees at 9 bases. The ends lost 0 bases at V and 4 bases at J; junction bases unmatched: 4. CDR3 length equals 16 residues. In germline, CDR1 is ENHRY, CDR2 SYGVKD. CDR3: CAISESGGQGYNEQFF. Here the CDR3 DNA reads TGTGCCATCAGTGAGTCCGGGGGACAGGGTTACAATGAGCAGTTCTTC.

The chain links TRBV3-1 to TRBJ2-1; 9 bases match TRBD2. Per the germline V gene, CDR1 is LGHDT and CDR2 is YNNKEL (reference sequence). The CDR3 spans 16 residues. V dropped 2 bases and J dropped 6; count of bases not matched to a gene: 8. The DNA for the CDR3 is TGTGCCAGCAGCCAATCCCGGGGAGCGGGAGGCAATGAGCAGTTCTTC. It is translated as CASSQSRGAGGNEQFF.